This TCR beta chain was sequenced during a study of blood T cell repertoires in COVID-19. Across the whole study: The cDNA or gDNA used as material had been derived from T cells, B-cell-depleted T cells, or PBMCs.

The length of the CDR3 is 15 residues. The germline V gene encodes CDR1 MNHEY and CDR2 SVGAGI. The V end lost 2 bases, the J end lost 9 bases, and 17 bases lay between the germline ends. In the source study's methods: Nucleated cell counts were estimated from reference gene primer amplification. Sequencing was performed with immunoSEQ multiplex PCR; in TCRdb, only in-frame clones are kept and a portion is missing. The V and J calls and clone size were taken over from that table, and D and trimming were inferred from the DNA. The table lists some 170,000 clones, approximately 93% of them singletons, with just under 2% in the top ten.

The genes are TRBV6-5 and TRBJ1-3; D is perhaps TRBD1 (6 bases). Source material: peripheral blood. This sequence originates from a woman aged 60-75 years with COVID-19, enrolled during active disease. The CDR3 loop reads CASSYDAGVPSTIYF. In DNA form, the CDR3 reads TGTGCCAGCAGTTACGATGCAGGGGTTCCTAGCACCATATATTTT.